The 3 T cell receptor beta chains in this list originate from one sample, sequenced in a study of cytomegalovirus exposure and HLA in healthy donors. Assay: immunoSEQ multiplex PCR; the TCRdb copy retains only in-frame clones and omits some. The sample has 110,000 or so clones, roughly 83% seen once. Sequencing was performed on PBMCs. These receptors were obtained from a man younger than 35 in good health and CMV-seronegative.

This clone came up once. This sample also contains other DNA sequences that code for the same CDR3. The chain carries TRBV6-5 and TRBJ2-5; D gene ambiguous. The CDR3 has 12 amino acids. Deletions cut 6 bases from V and 5 bases from J, with 10 bases between. Germline-derived CDR1 and CDR2 are MNHEY and SVGAGI. CDR3 coding DNA: TGTGCCAGCAGCCCCAACGGTGAGACCCAGTACTTC. This gives the protein CASSPNGETQYF.

The chain employs TRBV6-5 and TRBJ1-2, with 8 bases that match TRBD1. Germline-derived CDR1 and CDR2 are MNHEY and SVGAGI. Unmatched junction bases numbered 13, after V lost 6 bases and J lost 7 bases. This CDR3 has 15 amino acids. The DNA for the CDR3 is TGTGCCAGCAGAGCCCCGACAGGGGTGAGAGCTGGCTACACCTTC. It translates to CASRAPTGVRAGYTF.

The chain carries TRBV2 and TRBJ2-3; D possibly corresponds to TRBD2 (6 bases). Trimming left V 8 bases short and J 2 bases short, with 14 bases between. The CDR3 spans 14 residues. CDR1 SNHLY and CDR2 FYNNEI come from the germline V gene. For the CDR3, the DNA is TGTGCCAGCCCCTGGACTAAGAACACAGATACGCAGTATTTT. The encoded protein is CASPWTKNTDTQYF.